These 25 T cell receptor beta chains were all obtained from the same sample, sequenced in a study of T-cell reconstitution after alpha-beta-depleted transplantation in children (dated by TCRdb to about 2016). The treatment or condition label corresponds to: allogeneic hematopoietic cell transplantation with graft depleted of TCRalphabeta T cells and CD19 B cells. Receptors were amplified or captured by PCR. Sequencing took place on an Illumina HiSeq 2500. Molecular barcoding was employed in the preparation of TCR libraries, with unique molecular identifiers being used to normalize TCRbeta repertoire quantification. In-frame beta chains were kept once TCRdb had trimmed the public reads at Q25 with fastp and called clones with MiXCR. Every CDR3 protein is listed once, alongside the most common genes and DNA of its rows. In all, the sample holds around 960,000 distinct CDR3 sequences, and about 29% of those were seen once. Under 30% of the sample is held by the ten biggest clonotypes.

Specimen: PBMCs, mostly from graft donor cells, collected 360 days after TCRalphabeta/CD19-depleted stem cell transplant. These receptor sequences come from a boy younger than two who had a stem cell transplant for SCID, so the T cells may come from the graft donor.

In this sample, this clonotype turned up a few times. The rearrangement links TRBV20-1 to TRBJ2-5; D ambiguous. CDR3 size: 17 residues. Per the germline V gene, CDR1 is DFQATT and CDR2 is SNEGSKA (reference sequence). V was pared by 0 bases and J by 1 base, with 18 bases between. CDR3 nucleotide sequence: TGCAGTGCTAGAGATGATCGACGGCAAACCACCCAAGAGACCCAGTACTTC. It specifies CSARDDRRQTTQETQYF.

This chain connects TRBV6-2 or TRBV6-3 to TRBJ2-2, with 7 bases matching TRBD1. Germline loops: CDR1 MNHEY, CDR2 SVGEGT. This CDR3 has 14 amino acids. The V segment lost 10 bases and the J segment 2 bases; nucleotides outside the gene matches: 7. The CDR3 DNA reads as TGTGCCACCGTTAACAGGGGTAACACCGGGGAGCTGTTTTTT. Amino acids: CATVNRGNTGELFF.

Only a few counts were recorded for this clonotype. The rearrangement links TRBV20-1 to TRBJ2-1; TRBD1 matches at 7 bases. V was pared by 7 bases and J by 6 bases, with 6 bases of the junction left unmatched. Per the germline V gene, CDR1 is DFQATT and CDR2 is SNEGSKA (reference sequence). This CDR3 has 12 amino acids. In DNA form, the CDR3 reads TGCAGTGGACAGGGAAGAGTCAATGAGCAGTTCTTC. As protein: CSGQGRVNEQFF.

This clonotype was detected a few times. DNA of the CDR3: TGTGCCAGCAGTCAACGGGGGGGGCAGCCCCAGCATTTT. This translates into CASSQRGGQPQHF. J is TRBJ1-5 and V is TRBV12-3 or TRBV12-4, with D possibly being TRBD1 (5 bases). This CDR3 has 13 amino acids. V lost 5 bases to trimming and J lost 7 bases, with 12 bases between them.

The CDR3 nucleotides are TGTGCCAGCCAAAGTACAGGCGAGCAGTTCTTC. Translating gives CASQSTGEQFF. V is TRBV6-5 and J is TRBJ2-1; possible D gene TRBD1, 5 bases. V was clipped by 8 bases and J by 10 bases, with 12 bases between them. The CDR3 loop spans 11 amino acids. CDR1 MNHEY and CDR2 SVGAGI come from the germline V gene.

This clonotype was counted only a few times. The CDR3: CSVEGDGSAFF. DNA for the CDR3: TGCAGCGTTGAAGGCGACGGTTCGGCTTTCTTT. This rearrangement joins TRBV29-1 to TRBJ1-1; the D is unclear. V lost 1 base and J 11 bases, leaving 11 bases between the germline ends. From germline, CDR1 is SQVTM and CDR2 ANQGSEA. The length of the CDR3 is 11 residues.

The DNA for the CDR3 is TGTGCCATCAGTGAGTCAAAGACAGGGCTCGGGGAGACCCAGTACTTC. Translating it yields CAISESKTGLGETQYF. The chain uses TRBV10-3 and TRBJ2-5, with 7 bases matching TRBD1. The CDR3 is 16 residues long. V lost 0 bases, J lost 5 bases, and 9 bases stayed unmatched. Germline V gene data show CDR1 as ENHRY and CDR2 as SYGVKD.

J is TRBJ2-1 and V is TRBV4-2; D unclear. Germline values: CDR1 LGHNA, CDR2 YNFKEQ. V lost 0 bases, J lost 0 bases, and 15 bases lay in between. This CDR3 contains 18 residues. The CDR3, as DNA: TGTGCCAGCAGCCAAGATCGTGGTGGGGATGGCTCCTACAATGAGCAGTTCTTC. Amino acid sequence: CASSQDRGGDGSYNEQFF.

CDR3 sequence (DNA): TGTGCCAGCAGTTTGAATCCCCAGGCCTCTAACTATGGCTACACCTTC. It specifies CASSLNPQASNYGYTF. The chain couples TRBV27 to TRBJ1-2, with D unclear. Germline CDR1 and CDR2: MNHEY and SMNVEV (reference sequence). V was trimmed by 3 bases and J by 0 bases, leaving 14 bases between them. This CDR3 region has 16 residues.

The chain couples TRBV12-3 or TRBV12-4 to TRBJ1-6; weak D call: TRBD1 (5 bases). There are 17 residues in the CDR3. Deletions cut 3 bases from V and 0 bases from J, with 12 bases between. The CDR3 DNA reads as TGTGCCAGCAGTTTTTCCGGGACTAGCTCCTATAATTCACCCCTCCACTTT. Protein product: CASSFSGTSSYNSPLHF.

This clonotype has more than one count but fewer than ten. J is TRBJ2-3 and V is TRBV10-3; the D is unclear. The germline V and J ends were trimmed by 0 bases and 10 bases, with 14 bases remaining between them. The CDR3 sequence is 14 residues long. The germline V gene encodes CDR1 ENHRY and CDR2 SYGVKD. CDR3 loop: CAISESDWAASQYF. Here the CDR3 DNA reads TGTGCCATCAGTGAGTCGGATTGGGCCGCGTCGCAGTATTTT.

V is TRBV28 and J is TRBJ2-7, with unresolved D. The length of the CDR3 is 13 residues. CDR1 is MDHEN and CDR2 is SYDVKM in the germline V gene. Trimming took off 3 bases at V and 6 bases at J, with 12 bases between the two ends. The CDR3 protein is CASSFGQLTEQYF. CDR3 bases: TGTGCCAGCAGTTTTGGGCAGCTGACCGAGCAGTACTTC.

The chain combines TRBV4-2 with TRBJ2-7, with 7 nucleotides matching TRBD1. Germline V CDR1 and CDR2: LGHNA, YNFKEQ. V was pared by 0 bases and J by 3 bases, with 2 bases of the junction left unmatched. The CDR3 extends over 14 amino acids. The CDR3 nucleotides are TGTGCCAGCAGCCAAGAGGGGACAGTCTACGAGCAGTACTTC. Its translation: CASSQEGTVYEQYF.

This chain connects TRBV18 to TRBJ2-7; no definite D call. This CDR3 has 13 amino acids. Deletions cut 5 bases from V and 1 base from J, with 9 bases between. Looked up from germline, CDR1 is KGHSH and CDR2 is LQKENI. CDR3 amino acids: CASSSSESYEQYF. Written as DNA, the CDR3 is TGTGCCAGCTCATCATCGGAGTCCTACGAGCAGTACTTC.

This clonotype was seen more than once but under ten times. The DNA of the CDR3 is TGTGCCAGCAGTTACTCAGGCAGGGTGGAGAAGCAGTACTTC. It codes for CASSYSGRVEKQYF. The chain carries TRBV6-5 and TRBJ2-7; a possible D gene is TRBD1 (5 bases). CDR3 length: 14 amino acids. From germline, CDR1 is MNHEY and CDR2 SVGAGI. Trimming cost V 0 bases and J 8 bases, with 14 bases left between them.

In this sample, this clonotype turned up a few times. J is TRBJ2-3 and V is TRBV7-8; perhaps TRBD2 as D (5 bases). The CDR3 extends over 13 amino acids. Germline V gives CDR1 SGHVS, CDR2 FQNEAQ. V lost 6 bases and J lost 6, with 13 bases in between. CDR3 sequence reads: CASRAWESDTQYF. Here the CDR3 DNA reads TGTGCCAGCAGGGCATGGGAGTCCGATACGCAGTATTTT.

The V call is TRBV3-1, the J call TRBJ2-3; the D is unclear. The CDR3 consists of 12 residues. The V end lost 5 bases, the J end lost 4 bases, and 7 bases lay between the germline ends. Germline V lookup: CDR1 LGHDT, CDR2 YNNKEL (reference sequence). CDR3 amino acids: CASSVVPDTQYF. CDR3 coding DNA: TGTGCCAGCAGCGTGGTCCCAGATACGCAGTATTTT.

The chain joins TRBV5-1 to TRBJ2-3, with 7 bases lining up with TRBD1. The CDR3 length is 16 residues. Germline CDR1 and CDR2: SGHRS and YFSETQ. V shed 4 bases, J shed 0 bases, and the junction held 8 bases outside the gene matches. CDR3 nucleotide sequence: TGCGCCAGCAGCCTATGGACAGGCGCTAGCACAGATACGCAGTATTTT. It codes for CASSLWTGASTDTQYF.

The CDR3 DNA reads as TGTGCCAGCAGCTATCCGGGCCACGTTGAAGCTTTCTTT. Translation gives CASSYPGHVEAFF. The V gene is TRBV5-5, the J gene TRBJ1-1; D unclear. The CDR3 sequence is 13 residues long. V was pared by 3 bases and J by 7 bases, with 13 bases between. Germline CDR1 reads SGHKS; CDR2 reads YYEKEE (reference sequence).

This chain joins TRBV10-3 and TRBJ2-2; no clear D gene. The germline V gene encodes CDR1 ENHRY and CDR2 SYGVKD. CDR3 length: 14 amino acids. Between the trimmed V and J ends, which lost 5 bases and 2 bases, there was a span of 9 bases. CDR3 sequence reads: CAISKGGNTGELFF. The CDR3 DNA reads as TGTGCCATCAGTAAGGGTGGAAACACCGGGGAGCTGTTTTTT.

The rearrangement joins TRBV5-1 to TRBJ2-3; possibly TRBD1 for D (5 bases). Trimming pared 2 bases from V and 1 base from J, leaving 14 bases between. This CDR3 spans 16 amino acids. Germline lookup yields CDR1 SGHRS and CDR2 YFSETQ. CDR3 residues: CASSLPRTRGTDTQYF. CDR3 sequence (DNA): TGCGCCAGCAGCTTACCGAGGACACGGGGCACAGATACGCAGTATTTT. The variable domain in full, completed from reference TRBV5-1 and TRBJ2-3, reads KAGVTQTPRYLIKTRGQQVTLSCSPISGHRSVSWYQQTPGQGLQFLFEYFSETQRNKGNFPGRFSGRQFSNSRSEMNVSTLELGDSALYLCASSLPRTRGTDTQYFGPGTRLTVL.

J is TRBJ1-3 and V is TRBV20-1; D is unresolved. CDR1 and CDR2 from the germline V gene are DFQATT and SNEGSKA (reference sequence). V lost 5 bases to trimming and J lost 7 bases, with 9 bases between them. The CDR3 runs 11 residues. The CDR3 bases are TGCAGTGCTCTAAATCGGAACACCATATATTTT. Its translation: CSALNRNTIYF.

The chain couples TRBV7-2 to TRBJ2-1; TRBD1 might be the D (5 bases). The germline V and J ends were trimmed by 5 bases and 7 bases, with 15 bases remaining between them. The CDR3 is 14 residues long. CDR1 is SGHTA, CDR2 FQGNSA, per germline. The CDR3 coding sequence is TGTGCCAGCAGCCATGCAGGGCTTCTGAATGAGCAGTTCTTC. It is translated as CASSHAGLLNEQFF.

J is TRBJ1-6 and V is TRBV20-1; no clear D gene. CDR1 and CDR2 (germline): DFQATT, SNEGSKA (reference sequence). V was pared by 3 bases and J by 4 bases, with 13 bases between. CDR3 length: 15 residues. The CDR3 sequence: CSASGVGVYNSPLHF. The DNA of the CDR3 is TGCAGTGCTAGTGGGGTTGGGGTTTATAATTCACCCCTCCACTTT.

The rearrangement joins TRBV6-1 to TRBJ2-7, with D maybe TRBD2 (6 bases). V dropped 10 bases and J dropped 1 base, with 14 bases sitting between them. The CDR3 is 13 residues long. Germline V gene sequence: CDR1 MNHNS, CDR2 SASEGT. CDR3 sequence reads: CATNLGGSYEQYF. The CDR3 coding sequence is TGTGCCACCAACCTTGGGGGGTCCTACGAGCAGTACTTC.